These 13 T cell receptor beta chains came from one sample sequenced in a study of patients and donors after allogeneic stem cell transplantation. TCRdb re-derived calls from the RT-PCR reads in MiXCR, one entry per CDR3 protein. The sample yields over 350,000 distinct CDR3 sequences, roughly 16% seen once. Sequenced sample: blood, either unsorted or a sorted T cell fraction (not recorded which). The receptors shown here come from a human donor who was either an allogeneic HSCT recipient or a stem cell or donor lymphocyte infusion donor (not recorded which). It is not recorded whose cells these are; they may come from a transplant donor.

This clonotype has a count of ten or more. CDR3 coding DNA: TGTGCCAGCAGCCGTGGACTAGCGCCGTTCTTC. This codes for CASSRGLAPFF. J is TRBJ2-1 and V is TRBV12-3 or TRBV12-4; TRBD2 matches 9 bases. J lost 15 bases, V lost 6 bases, and 6 bases had no gene match. The CDR3 consists of 11 residues.

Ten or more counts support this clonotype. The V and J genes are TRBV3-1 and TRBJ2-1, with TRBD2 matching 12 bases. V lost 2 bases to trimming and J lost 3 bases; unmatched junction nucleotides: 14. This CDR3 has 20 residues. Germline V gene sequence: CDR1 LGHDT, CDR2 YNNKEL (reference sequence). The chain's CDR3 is CASSQSGPSGRAGFYNEQFF. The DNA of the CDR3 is TGTGCCAGCAGCCAATCCGGCCCTAGCGGGAGGGCCGGGTTCTACAATGAGCAGTTCTTC.

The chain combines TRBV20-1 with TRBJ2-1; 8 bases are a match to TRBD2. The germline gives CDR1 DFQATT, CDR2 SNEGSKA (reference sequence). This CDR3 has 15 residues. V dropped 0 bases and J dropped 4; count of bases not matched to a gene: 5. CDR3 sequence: CSARDPGLVYNEQFF. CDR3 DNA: TGCAGTGCTAGAGATCCGGGACTAGTGTACAATGAGCAGTTCTTC.

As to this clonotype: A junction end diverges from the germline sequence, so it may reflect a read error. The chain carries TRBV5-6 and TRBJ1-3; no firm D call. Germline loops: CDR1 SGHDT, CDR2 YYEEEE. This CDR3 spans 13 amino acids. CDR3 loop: CASSLEGGDTIYF. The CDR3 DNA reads TGTGCCAGCAGCTTGGAAGGTGGAGACACCATATATTTT. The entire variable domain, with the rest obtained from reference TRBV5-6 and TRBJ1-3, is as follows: DAGVTQSPTHLIKTRGQQVTLRCSPKSGHDTVSWYQQALGQGPQFIFQYYEEEERQRGNFPDRFSGHQFPNYSSELNVNALLLGDSALYLCASSLEGGDTIYFGEGSWLTVV.

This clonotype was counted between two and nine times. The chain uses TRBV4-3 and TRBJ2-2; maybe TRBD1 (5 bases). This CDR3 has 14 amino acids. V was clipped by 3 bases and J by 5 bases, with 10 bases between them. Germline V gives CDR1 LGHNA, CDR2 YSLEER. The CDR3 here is CASSHLQGTGELFF. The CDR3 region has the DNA TGCGCCAGCAGCCACCTCCAGGGAACCGGGGAGCTGTTTTTT.

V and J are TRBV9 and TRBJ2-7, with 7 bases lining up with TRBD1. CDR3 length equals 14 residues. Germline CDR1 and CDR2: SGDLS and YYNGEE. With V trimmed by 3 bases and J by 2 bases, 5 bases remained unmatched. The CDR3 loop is CASSAGQVPYEQYF. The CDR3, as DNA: TGTGCCAGCAGCGCCGGACAGGTACCCTACGAGCAGTACTTC.

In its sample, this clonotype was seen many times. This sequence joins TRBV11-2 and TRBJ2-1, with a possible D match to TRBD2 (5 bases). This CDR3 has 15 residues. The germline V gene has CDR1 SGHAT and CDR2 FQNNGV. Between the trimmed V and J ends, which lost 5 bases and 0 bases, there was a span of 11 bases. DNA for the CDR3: TGTGCCAGCAGCACTGACTATAGCTCCTACAATGAGCAGTTCTTC. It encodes CASSTDYSSYNEQFF.

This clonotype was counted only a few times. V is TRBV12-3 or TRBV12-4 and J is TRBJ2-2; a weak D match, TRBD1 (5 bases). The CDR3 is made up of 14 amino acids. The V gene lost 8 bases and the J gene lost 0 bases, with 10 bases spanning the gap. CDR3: CASAQGTNTGELFF. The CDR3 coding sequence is TGTGCCAGCGCTCAGGGTACGAACACCGGGGAGCTGTTTTTT.

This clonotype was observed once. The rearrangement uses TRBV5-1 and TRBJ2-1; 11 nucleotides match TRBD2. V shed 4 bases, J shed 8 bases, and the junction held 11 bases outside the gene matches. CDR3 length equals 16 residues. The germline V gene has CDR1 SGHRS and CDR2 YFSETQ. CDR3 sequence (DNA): TGCGCCAGCAGCCAGATTAGCGGGGGGGCCGGGGATGAGCAGTTCTTC. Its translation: CASSQISGGAGDEQFF.

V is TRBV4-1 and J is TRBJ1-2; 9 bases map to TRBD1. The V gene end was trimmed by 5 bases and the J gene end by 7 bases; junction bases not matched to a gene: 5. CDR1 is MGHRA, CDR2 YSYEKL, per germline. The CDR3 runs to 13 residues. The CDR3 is CASSKTGGGGYTF. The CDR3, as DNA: TGCGCCAGCAGCAAGACAGGGGGGGGTGGCTACACCTTC.

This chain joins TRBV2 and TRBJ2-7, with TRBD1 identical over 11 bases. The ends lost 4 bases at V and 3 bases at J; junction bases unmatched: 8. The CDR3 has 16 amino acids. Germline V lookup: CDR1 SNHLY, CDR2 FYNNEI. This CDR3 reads CASSGSRDRGIYEQYF. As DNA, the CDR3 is TGTGCCAGCAGTGGCTCGAGGGACAGGGGGATCTACGAGCAGTACTTC.

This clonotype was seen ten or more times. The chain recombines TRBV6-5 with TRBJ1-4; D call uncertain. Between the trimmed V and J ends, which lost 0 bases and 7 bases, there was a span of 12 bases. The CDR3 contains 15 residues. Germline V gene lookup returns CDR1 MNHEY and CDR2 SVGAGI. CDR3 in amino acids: CASSYSAPRGEKLFF. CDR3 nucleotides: TGTGCCAGCAGTTACTCCGCGCCTCGGGGTGAAAAACTGTTTTTT.

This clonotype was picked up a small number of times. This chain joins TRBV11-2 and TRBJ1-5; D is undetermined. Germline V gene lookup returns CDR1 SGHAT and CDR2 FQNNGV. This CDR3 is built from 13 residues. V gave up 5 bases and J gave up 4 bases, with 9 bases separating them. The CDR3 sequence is CASSPNNNQPQHF. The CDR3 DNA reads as TGTGCCAGCAGCCCCAACAATAATCAGCCCCAGCATTTT.